This paragraph covers one T cell receptor beta chain sequence. Its antigen remains unidentified. The TCRbeta library was prepared with unique molecular identifiers. TCRdb used MiXCR to reprocess the PCR reads, holding one entry per CDR3 protein. The sample shows about 420,000 distinct CDR3 sequences, around 15% of them seen only once. This entry is derived from a study of T-cell reconstitution after alpha-beta-depleted transplantation in children. Study-wide findings and caveats: By about two months after transplant, alpha-beta T cells reportedly arose from several hundred graft clones that had expanded. After transplant, high TCRbeta diversity at day 60 in some patients arose from surviving recipient T cells and thymic progenitors.

Germline CDR1 is MNHNS and CDR2 is SASEGT. This CDR3 has 16 amino acids. V dropped 5 bases and J dropped 1 base, with 14 bases sitting between them. This chain uses TRBV6-1 with TRBJ2-2; D is perhaps TRBD2 (5 bases). The receptor was isolated from a boy younger than two who had a stem cell transplant for Wiskott-Aldrich syndrome, so the T cells may come from the graft donor. Sequenced material: PBMCs, mostly from graft donor cells, taken 360 days after TCRalphabeta/CD19-depleted stem cell transplant. The DNA for the CDR3 is TGTGCCAGCAGTAGAATATTCGGGGTGAACACCGGGGAGCTGTTTTTT. Translated, it gives CASSRIFGVNTGELFF.